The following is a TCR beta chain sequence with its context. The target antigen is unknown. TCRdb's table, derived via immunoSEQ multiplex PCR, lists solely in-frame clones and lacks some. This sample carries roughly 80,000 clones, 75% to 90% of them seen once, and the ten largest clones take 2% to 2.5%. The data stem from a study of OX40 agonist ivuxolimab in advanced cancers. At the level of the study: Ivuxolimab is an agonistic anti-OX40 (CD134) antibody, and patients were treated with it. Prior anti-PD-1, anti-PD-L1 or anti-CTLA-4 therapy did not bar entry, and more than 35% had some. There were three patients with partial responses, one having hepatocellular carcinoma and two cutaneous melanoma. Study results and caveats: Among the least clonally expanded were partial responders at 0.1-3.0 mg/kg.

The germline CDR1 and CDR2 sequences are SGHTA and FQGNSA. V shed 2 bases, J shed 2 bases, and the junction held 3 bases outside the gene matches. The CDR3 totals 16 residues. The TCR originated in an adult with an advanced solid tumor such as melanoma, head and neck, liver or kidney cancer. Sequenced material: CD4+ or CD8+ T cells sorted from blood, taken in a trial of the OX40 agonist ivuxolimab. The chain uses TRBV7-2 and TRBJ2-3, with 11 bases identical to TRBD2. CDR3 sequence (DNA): TGTGCCAGCAGCTTATCTAGCGGGAGGTTCACAGATACGCAGTATTTT. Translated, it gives CASSLSSGRFTDTQYF.